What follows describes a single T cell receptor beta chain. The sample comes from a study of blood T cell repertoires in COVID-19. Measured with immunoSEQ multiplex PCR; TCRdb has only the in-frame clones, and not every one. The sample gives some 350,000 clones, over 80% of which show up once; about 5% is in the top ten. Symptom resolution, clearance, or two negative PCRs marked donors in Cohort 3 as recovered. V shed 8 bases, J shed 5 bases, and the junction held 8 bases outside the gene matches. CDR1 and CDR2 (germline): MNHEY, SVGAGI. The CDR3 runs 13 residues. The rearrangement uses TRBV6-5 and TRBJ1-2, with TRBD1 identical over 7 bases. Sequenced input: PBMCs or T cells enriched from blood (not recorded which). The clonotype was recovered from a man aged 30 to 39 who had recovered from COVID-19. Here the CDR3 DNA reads TGTGCCAGCTCGGGCAGGGGGTATTATGGCTACACCTTC. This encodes CASSGRGYYGYTF.